These 13 T cell receptor beta chains were sequenced from one sample in a study of cytomegalovirus exposure and HLA in healthy donors. TCRdb's copy holds only in-frame clones and misses some; the assay was immunoSEQ multiplex PCR. The table includes around 70,000 clones, 94% detected once. The sequenced sample was PBMCs. All receptors come from a woman aged 18-29 years in good health and CMV-seronegative.

J is TRBJ1-4 and V is TRBV7-9, with no clear D. V was trimmed by 8 bases and J by 3 bases, leaving 7 bases between them. This CDR3 spans 12 amino acids. Germline V gene sequence: CDR1 SEHNR, CDR2 FQNEAQ (reference sequence). CDR3 coding DNA: TGTGCCAGCCGACTCTCTAATGAAAAACTGTTTTTT. The encoded protein is CASRLSNEKLFF.

This clone was seen a single time. The chain is built from TRBV7-6 and TRBJ1-4, with D unresolved. Germline V gene lookup returns CDR1 SGHVS and CDR2 FNYEAQ. V was cut by 2 bases and J by 4 bases, with 8 bases left in between. The CDR3 consists of 14 residues. This chain's CDR3 is CASSLNSDNEKLFF. The CDR3 DNA is TGTGCCAGCAGCTTAAACAGTGATAATGAAAAACTGTTTTTT.

The gene calls are TRBV10-3 and TRBJ2-7, with TRBD1 matching over 7 bases. The CDR3 loop spans 14 amino acids. V trimming: 9 bases; J trimming: 0 bases; junction bases outside the gene matches: 8. CDR1 is ENHRY, CDR2 SYGVKD, per germline. CDR3 in DNA: TGTGCCATAACCGACAGGGCTAACTCCTACGAGCAGTACTTC. It yields the protein CAITDRANSYEQYF.

CDR3 amino acids: CASRKTSGGFPDTQYF. As DNA, the CDR3 is TGCGCCAGCAGGAAGACTAGCGGGGGGTTCCCAGATACGCAGTATTTT. This rearrangement joins TRBV10-2 to TRBJ2-3; 13 nucleotides line up with TRBD2. The ends lost 6 bases at V and 4 bases at J; junction bases unmatched: 7. CDR1 is WSHSY and CDR2 is SAAADI in the germline V gene. The length of the CDR3 is 16 residues.

J is TRBJ2-2 and V is TRBV5-4; D perhaps matches TRBD1 (6 bases). Germline loops: CDR1 SGHNT, CDR2 YYREEE (reference sequence). V shed 3 bases and J shed 0 bases, with 9 bases lying between them. The CDR3 extends over 15 amino acids. As DNA, the CDR3 is TGTGCCAGCAGCTCCGGGACACCGAACACCGGGGAGCTGTTTTTT. Encoded protein: CASSSGTPNTGELFF.

V usage is TRBV5-4 and J usage is TRBJ1-1; 8 bases agree with TRBD1. The CDR3 covers 14 residues. The trim removed 10 bases at V and 3 bases at J, leaving 11 bases unmatched. Looked up from germline, CDR1 is SGHNT and CDR2 is YYREEE (reference sequence). In nucleotides, the CDR3 is TGTGCCGGAAAGGACAGGGCTGAGTACACTGAAGCTTTCTTT. Translated: CAGKDRAEYTEAFF.

V usage is TRBV18 and J usage is TRBJ1-5; 8 positions agree with TRBD1. The germline CDR1 and CDR2 sequences are KGHSH and LQKENI. The CDR3 contains 16 residues. V shed 8 bases, J shed 2 bases, and the junction held 11 bases outside the gene matches. CDR3 DNA: TGTGCCAGCGCTAGGGTCCCGACAGGGGGCAATCAGCCCCAGCATTTT. This codes for CASARVPTGGNQPQHF.

This clone showed up just a few times. This chain connects TRBV2 to TRBJ1-2; tentative D call: TRBD1 (6 bases). The CDR3 has 13 amino acids. Deletions cut 4 bases from V and 8 bases from J, with 14 bases between. The germline V gene encodes CDR1 SNHLY and CDR2 FYNNEI. The CDR3: CASSAGGAWGYTF. DNA for the CDR3: TGTGCCAGCAGTGCCGGGGGGGCTTGGGGCTACACCTTC. Using reference TRBV2 and TRBJ1-2 for the parts outside the CDR3, the full variable domain is EPEVTQTPSHQVTQMGQEVILRCVPISNHLYFYWYRQILGQKVEFLVSFYNNEISEKSEIFDDQFSVERPDGSNFTLKIRSTKLEDSAMYFCASSAGGAWGYTFGSGTRLTVV.

The chain has TRBV7-2 and TRBJ1-5; D ambiguous. This CDR3 is built from 13 residues. V dropped 1 base and J dropped 7 bases, with 8 bases sitting between them. Germline values: CDR1 SGHTA, CDR2 FQGNSA. In nucleotides, the CDR3 is TGTGCCAGCAGCTTAGAGTTAGTACAGCCCCAGCATTTT. It encodes CASSLELVQPQHF.

The chain links TRBV6-6 to TRBJ1-4; D gene ambiguous. The germline V gene has CDR1 MNHNY and CDR2 SVGAGI (reference sequence). Trimming removed 9 bases at V and 11 bases at J, with 16 bases between. The CDR3 is 12 residues long. CDR3 in amino acids: CARRSSRRKLFF. As DNA, the CDR3 is TGTGCCAGACGAAGCAGTCGGCGGAAACTGTTTTTT.

This clone has only one observation. This chain uses TRBV28 with TRBJ1-1; a possible D gene is TRBD1 (5 bases). Germline values: CDR1 MDHEN, CDR2 SYDVKM. CDR3 size: 14 residues. Trimming removed 7 bases from V and 5 bases from J, with 17 bases in between. The CDR3 DNA reads as TGTGCCAGCACACAAACTGGGGGAGGAACTGAAGCTTTCTTT. Its protein is CASTQTGGGTEAFF. The full variable domain, rest sourced from reference TRBV28 and TRBJ1-1, is DVKVTQSSRYLVKRTGEKVFLECVQDMDHENMFWYRQDPGLGLRLIYFSYDVKMKEKGDIPEGYSVSREKKERFSLILESASTNQTSMYLCASTQTGGGTEAFFGQGTRLTVV.

The V call is TRBV29-1, the J call TRBJ2-5; TRBD2 matches at 9 bases. J lost 5 bases, V lost 4 bases, and 11 bases had no gene match. The CDR3 covers 15 residues. In germline, CDR1 is SQVTM, CDR2 ANQGSEA. For the CDR3, the DNA is TGCAGCGTTGGGATCTGGCGGGGGGGCGGGGAGACCCAGTACTTC. Encoded protein: CSVGIWRGGGETQYF.

The chain combines TRBV4-2 with TRBJ2-7, with D possibly matching TRBD1 (6 bases). Germline V lookup: CDR1 LGHNA, CDR2 YNFKEQ. CDR3 size: 15 residues. V lost 4 bases, J lost 6 bases, and 19 bases lay in between. The CDR3 DNA is TGTGCCAGCAGCCTACAGGGTGGTAATAGAGTCGAGCAGTACTTC. Protein: CASSLQGGNRVEQYF.